Sequencing of this TCR beta chain was carried out in a study of identical twins. Findings of the study overall: The study found excess low generation probability among twin-shared out-of-frame alpha sequences. Modelling underestimated the level of out-of-frame TCR alpha sharing observed in monozygotic twins.

This clonotype occurred many times. The antigen remains undetermined. TCRdb re-called the 5' RACE reads with MiXCR, one entry per CDR3 protein. Counted here are about 700,000 distinct CDR3 sequences, less than 10% occurring once; the ten biggest clones make up around 0.95%. The CDR3 contains 15 residues. Germline assignment: CDR1 MNHNS and CDR2 SASEGT. Trimming cost V 6 bases and J 6 bases; bases outside gene matches: 5. The same data also contributed to another study, on yellow fever vaccine responses in identical twins.

The receptor's source is a woman aged 18-30 years in good health. The sequencing input was PBMCs. V is TRBV6-1 and J is TRBJ2-1; 13 nucleotides align to TRBD2. CDR3 coding DNA: TGTGCCAGCAGGTCAACTAGCGGGGGGGCCAATGAGCAGTTCTTC. Encoded protein: CASRSTSGGANEQFF.